This T cell receptor beta chain was retrieved from a study of cytomegalovirus exposure and HLA in healthy donors. Findings and caveats of the study: Roughly uniform depth of sequencing across donors was assumed in presence/absence analyses. Despite most TCR sequences being rare, some public TCRs occurred in many donors. Accurate prediction of most subjects' HLA-A and HLA-B alleles from TCR beta sequences was reported.

Note on this clone: The antigen is undetermined.

PCR amplification relied on 60 Vbeta primers (plus 13 Jbeta primers). Assay: immunoSEQ multiplex PCR; the TCRdb copy retains only in-frame clones and omits some. The sample has just over 150,000 clones, approximately 81% seen once. Input material: PBMCs. This TCR was sampled from a woman younger than 35 in good health and CMV-seronegative.

CDR3 region: CASSTPTSNQPQHF. In nucleotides, the CDR3 is TGTGCCAGCAGTACACCGACAAGCAATCAGCCCCAGCATTTT. The J gene is TRBJ1-5, the V gene TRBV28; D gene uncertain. The length of the CDR3 is 14 residues. V gave up 5 bases and J gave up 1 base, with 9 bases separating them. The germline V gene encodes CDR1 MDHEN and CDR2 SYDVKM.